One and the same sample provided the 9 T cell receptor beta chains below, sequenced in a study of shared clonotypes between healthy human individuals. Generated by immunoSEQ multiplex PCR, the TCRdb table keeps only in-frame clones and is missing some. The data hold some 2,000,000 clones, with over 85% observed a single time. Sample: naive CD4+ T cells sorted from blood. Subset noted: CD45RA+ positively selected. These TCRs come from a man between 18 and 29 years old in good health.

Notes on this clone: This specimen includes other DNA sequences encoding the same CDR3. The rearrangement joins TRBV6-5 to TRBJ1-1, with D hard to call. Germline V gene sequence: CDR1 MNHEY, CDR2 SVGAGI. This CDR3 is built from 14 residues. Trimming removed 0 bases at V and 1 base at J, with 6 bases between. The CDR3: CASSYSGRNTEAFF. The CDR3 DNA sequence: TGTGCCAGCAGTTACTCCGGAAGGAACACTGAAGCTTTCTTT.

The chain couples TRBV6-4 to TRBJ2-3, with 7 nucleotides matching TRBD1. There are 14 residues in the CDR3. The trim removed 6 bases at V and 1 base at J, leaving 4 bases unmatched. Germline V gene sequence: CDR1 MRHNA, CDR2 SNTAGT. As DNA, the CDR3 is TGTGCCAGCAGCCGACAGGGTGGCACAGATACGCAGTATTTT. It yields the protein CASSRQGGTDTQYF.

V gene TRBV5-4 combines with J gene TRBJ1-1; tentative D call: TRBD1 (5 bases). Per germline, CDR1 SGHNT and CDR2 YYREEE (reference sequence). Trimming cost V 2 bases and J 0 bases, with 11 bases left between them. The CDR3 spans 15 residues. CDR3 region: CASSFGGRLNTEAFF. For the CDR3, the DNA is TGTGCCAGCAGCTTCGGGGGACGGCTGAACACTGAAGCTTTCTTT. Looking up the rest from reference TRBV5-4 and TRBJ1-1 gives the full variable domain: ETGVTQSPTHLIKTRGQQVTLRCSSQSGHNTVSWYQQALGQGPQFIFQYYREEENGRGNFPPRFSGLQFPNYSSELNVNALELDDSALYLCASSFGGRLNTEAFFGQGTRLTVV.

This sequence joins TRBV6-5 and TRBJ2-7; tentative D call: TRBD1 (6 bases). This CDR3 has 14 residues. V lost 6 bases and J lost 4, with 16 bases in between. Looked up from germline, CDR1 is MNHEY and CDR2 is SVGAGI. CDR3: CASRPDPGVYEQYF. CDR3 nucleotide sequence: TGTGCCAGCAGACCTGACCCAGGGGTTTACGAGCAGTACTTC.

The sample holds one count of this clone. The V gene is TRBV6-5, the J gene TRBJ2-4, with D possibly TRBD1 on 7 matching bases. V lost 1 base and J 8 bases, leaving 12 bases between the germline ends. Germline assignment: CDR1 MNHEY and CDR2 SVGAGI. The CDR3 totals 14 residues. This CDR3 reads CASSYWGRGDIQYF. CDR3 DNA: TGTGCCAGCAGTTACTGGGGCAGGGGGGACATTCAGTACTTC.

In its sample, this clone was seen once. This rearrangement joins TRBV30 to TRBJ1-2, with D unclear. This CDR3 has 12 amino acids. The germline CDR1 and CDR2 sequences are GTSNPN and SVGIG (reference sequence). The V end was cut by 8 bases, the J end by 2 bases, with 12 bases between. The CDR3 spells CARRRQNYGYTF. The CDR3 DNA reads TGTGCCCGAAGGCGGCAGAACTATGGCTACACCTTC.

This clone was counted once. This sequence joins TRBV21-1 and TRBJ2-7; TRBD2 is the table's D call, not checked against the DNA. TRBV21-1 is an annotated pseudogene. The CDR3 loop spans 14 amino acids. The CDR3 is CASAKGPLAGEQYF. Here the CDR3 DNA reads TGTGCCAGCGCAAAAGGGCCCCTAGCGGGTGAGCAGTACTTC.

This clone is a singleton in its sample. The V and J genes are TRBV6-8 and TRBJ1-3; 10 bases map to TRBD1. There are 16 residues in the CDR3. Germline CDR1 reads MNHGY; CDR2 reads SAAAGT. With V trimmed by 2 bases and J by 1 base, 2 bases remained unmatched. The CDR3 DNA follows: TGTGCCAGCAGTTACGGGACAGGGGTTTCTGGAAACACCATATATTTT. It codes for CASSYGTGVSGNTIYF.

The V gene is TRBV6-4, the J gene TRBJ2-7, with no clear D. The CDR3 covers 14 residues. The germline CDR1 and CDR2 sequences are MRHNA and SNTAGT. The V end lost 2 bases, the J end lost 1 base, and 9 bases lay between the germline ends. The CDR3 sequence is CASSDRDGSYEQYF. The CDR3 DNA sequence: TGTGCCAGCAGTGACAGAGACGGGTCCTACGAGCAGTACTTC.